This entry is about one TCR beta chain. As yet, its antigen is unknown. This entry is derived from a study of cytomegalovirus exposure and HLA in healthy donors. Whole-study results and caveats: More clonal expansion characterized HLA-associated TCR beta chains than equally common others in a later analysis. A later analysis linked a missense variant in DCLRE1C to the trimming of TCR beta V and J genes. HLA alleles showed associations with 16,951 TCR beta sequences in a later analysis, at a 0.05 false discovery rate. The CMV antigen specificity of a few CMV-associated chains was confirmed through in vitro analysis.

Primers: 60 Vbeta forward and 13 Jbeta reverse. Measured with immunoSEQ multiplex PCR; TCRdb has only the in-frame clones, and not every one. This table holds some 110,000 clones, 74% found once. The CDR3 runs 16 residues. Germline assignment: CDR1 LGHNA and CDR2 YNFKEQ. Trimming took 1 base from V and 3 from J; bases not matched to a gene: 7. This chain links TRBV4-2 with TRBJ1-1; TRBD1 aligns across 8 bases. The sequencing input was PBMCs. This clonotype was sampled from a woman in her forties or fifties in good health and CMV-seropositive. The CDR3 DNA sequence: TGTGCCAGCAGCCAAGCTTTCAGGACAGGGCACACTGAAGCTTTCTTT. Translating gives CASSQAFRTGHTEAFF.